These 13 T cell receptor beta chains share one sample of origin, sequenced in a study of T cells in Graves' hyperthyroidism and ophthalmopathy. There were TCR beta CDR3 regions amplified from RNA transcripts. TCR CDR3 regions were first amplified by RT-PCR with HTBI primers. TCRdb re-analysed the multiplex PCR reads in MiXCR, keeping a single row per CDR3 protein. The sample contains hundreds of thousands of distinct CDR3 sequences, roughly a quarter of which appear only once. Specimen: blood. The origin of the receptors is a woman in her thirties with Graves' ophthalmopathy.

About this clonotype itself: No DNA is shown, since the ends of the CDR3 on it are uncertain; the CDR3 is the one TCRdb lists. The chain recombines TRBV20-1 with TRBJ1-2; TRBD1 is the table's D call, not checked against the DNA. Germline values: CDR1 DFQATT, CDR2 SNEGSKA (reference sequence). The CDR3 comprises 15 residues, both ends counted. CDR3 residues: CSARVQQGDFRGYTF.

The CDR3 coding sequence is TGTGCCAGCAGTTTGTGGGGGGGCTTTGGCTACACCTTC. Encoded protein: CASSLWGGFGYTF. This chain links TRBV27 with TRBJ1-2; possible D gene TRBD1, 6 bases. V lost 3 bases to trimming and J lost 7 bases, with 12 bases between them. The CDR3 loop spans 13 amino acids. Germline CDR1 is MNHEY and CDR2 is SMNVEV (reference sequence).

This clonotype was observed many times. The V gene is TRBV6-5, the J gene TRBJ2-7, with TRBD1 identical over 7 bases. Trimming removed 0 bases from V and 2 bases from J; junction bases left unmatched: 1. The germline CDR1 and CDR2 sequences are MNHEY and SVGAGI. The CDR3 length is 14 residues. Here the CDR3 reads CASSYSGTAYEQYF. The CDR3 DNA reads TGTGCCAGCAGTTACTCGGGGACAGCCTACGAGCAGTACTTC.

The chain uses TRBV19 and TRBJ1-1; weak D call: TRBD1 (6 bases). Trimming took 8 bases from V and 1 from J, leaving 11 bases between them. Per the germline V gene, CDR1 is LNHDA and CDR2 is SQIVND (reference sequence). The CDR3 totals 13 residues. The CDR3 sequence: CASDRGANTEAFF. CDR3 nucleotide sequence: TGTGCCAGTGACCGGGGGGCGAACACTGAAGCTTTCTTT.

This clonotype has ten or more counts. The chain joins TRBV15 to TRBJ2-5; tentative D call: TRBD1 (5 bases). The CDR3 is 13 residues long. Germline CDR1 LNHNV, CDR2 YYDKDF (reference sequence). Trimming took off 3 bases at V and 7 bases at J, with 12 bases between the two ends. The CDR3 DNA reads TGTGCCACCAGCAGGGAAACAGGCACGACCCAGTACTTC. This translates into CATSRETGTTQYF.

This clonotype was counted at least ten times. The rearrangement links TRBV7-8 to TRBJ2-5; 10 bases are a match to TRBD2. CDR3 length: 18 amino acids. Germline-derived CDR1 and CDR2 are SGHVS and FQNEAQ. Unmatched junction bases numbered 7, after V lost 0 bases and J lost 0 bases. Written as DNA, the CDR3 is TGTGCCAGCAGCTTAGCGAGGGTCCTAGCGGGGGACCAAGAGACCCAGTACTTC. It is translated as CASSLARVLAGDQETQYF.

This clonotype was observed many times. The chain employs TRBV6-5 and TRBJ2-7, with a tentative D call TRBD1 (6 bases). Germline-derived CDR1 and CDR2 are MNHEY and SVGAGI. This CDR3 is 15 amino acids long. Deletions cut 6 bases from V and 0 bases from J, with 15 bases between. Here the CDR3 reads CASRSGTKSSYEQYF. The CDR3 DNA is TGTGCCAGCAGGTCCGGGACAAAGAGCTCCTACGAGCAGTACTTC.

V gene TRBV12-3 or TRBV12-4 combines with J gene TRBJ2-7; D gene ambiguous. This CDR3 region has 15 residues. Trimming took off 1 base at V and 3 bases at J, with 13 bases between the two ends. The CDR3 loop is CASSLGPGRNYEQYF. CDR3 in DNA: TGTGCCAGCAGTTTAGGTCCGGGCAGGAACTACGAGCAGTACTTC.

This clonotype was found many times. The J gene is TRBJ2-2, the V gene TRBV19, with 13 nucleotides matching TRBD2. Trimming cost V 5 bases and J 6 bases; bases outside gene matches: 3. The CDR3 has 15 amino acids. The germline CDR1 and CDR2 sequences are LNHDA and SQIVND (reference sequence). CDR3 loop: CASSAGLAGSGELFF. For the CDR3, the DNA is TGTGCCAGTAGTGCGGGACTAGCGGGGTCCGGGGAGCTGTTTTTT.

The chain has TRBV20-1 and TRBJ2-7; 11 bases agree with TRBD1. The CDR3 length is 14 residues. CDR1 is DFQATT, CDR2 SNEGSKA, per germline (reference sequence). J was trimmed by 3 bases and V by 3 bases; bases with no gene match: 4. The CDR3 reads CSASFGTGGYEQYF. CDR3 nucleotide sequence: TGCAGTGCTAGCTTCGGGACAGGGGGCTACGAGCAGTACTTC.

This clonotype was detected ten times or more. The rearrangement links TRBV29-1 to TRBJ2-6; weak D call: TRBD2 (5 bases). V lost 4 bases and J lost 8, with 15 bases in between. Looked up from germline, CDR1 is SQVTM and CDR2 is ANQGSEA. This CDR3 is 14 amino acids long. CDR3 in amino acids: CSVGGALGSNVLTF. The DNA for the CDR3 is TGCAGCGTTGGGGGAGCTCTGGGGTCCAACGTCCTGACTTTC.

This clonotype appeared a few times. The chain employs TRBV6-1 and TRBJ2-7; D is unclear. V was clipped by 1 base and J by 4 bases, with 5 bases between them. Germline-derived CDR1 and CDR2 are MNHNS and SASEGT. This CDR3 has 12 amino acids. The CDR3 DNA reads TGTGCCAGCAGTGAAGAGAGATACGAGCAGTACTTC. Protein: CASSEERYEQYF.

The chain is built from TRBV5-6 and TRBJ1-1; 8 positions agree with TRBD1. This CDR3 is 17 amino acids long. CDR1 SGHDT and CDR2 YYEEEE come from the germline V gene. V gave up 2 bases and J gave up 6 bases; unmatched junction bases: 15. The CDR3 nucleotides read TGTGCCAGCAGCTTAATCCGGTTTGGCAGGGGGCTCTCTGAAGCTTTCTTT. Protein sequence: CASSLIRFGRGLSEAFF.